The 21 T cell receptor beta chains reported below all come from one sample, sequenced in a study of OX40 agonist ivuxolimab in advanced cancers. Clones were sequenced by immunoSEQ multiplex PCR, and TCRdb holds only the in-frame ones, with some missing. The data show about 90,000 clones, 90% seen once. This specimen was CD4+ or CD8+ T cells sorted from blood, taken in a trial of the OX40 agonist ivuxolimab. The receptors here all came from an adult with an advanced solid tumor such as melanoma, head and neck, liver or kidney cancer.

The chain couples TRBV19 to TRBJ1-5, with 7 bases matching TRBD1. CDR1 LNHDA and CDR2 SQIVND come from the germline V gene (reference sequence). V shed 6 bases and J 6 bases; nucleotides not matched to a gene: 20. There are 18 residues in the CDR3. CDR3 sequence: CASSHPLSGQRRPQPQHF. The CDR3 coding sequence is TGTGCCAGTAGCCACCCCCTATCGGGACAGAGGCGGCCTCAGCCCCAGCATTTT. Together with reference TRBV19 and TRBJ1-5, the CDR3 gives the full variable domain: DGGITQSPKYLFRKEGQNVTLSCEQNLNHDAMYWYRQDPGQGLRLIYYSQIVNDFQKGDIAEGYSVSREKKESFPLTVTSAQKNPTAFYLCASSHPLSGQRRPQPQHFGDGTRLSIL.

The rearrangement links TRBV11-3 to TRBJ2-5; D ambiguous. Germline V gene lookup returns CDR1 SGHNT and CDR2 YENEEA. Trimming shortened V by 5 bases and J by 5 bases, and 12 bases separated the two germline ends. CDR3 length equals 13 residues. The CDR3 coding sequence is TGTGCCAGCAGCAATAGTGGGCGGGAGACCCAGTACTTC. It is translated as CASSNSGRETQYF.

The chain links TRBV29-1 to TRBJ2-1; TRBD2 aligns across 8 bases. Germline V gene lookup returns CDR1 SQVTM and CDR2 ANQGSEA. The V and J ends lost 6 bases and 3 bases, in that order; junction bases with no gene match: 7. The CDR3 is 14 residues long. CDR3 DNA: TGCAGCGTGGCGGGACTAGTGTTCTACAATGAGCAGTTCTTC. Translated: CSVAGLVFYNEQFF.

The chain has TRBV25-1 and TRBJ1-2; TRBD1 agrees at 9 bases. With 6 bases clipped from V and 1 base from J, the junction kept 6 bases outside the gene matches. The CDR3 consists of 15 residues. CDR1 is MGHDK, CDR2 SYGVNS, per germline. The CDR3 here is CASSGQGRVNYGYTF. The CDR3 DNA reads TGTGCCAGCAGCGGACAGGGGAGGGTTAACTATGGCTACACCTTC.

The V gene is TRBV30, the J gene TRBJ2-7; a possible D gene is TRBD1 (6 bases). Germline V CDR1 and CDR2: GTSNPN, SVGIG (reference sequence). V lost 4 bases, J lost 3 bases, and 16 bases lay in between. There are 14 residues in the CDR3. CDR3 DNA sequence: TGTGCCTGGACTCTCCCGGGACAACACTACGAGCAGTACTTC. Amino acid sequence: CAWTLPGQHYEQYF. Supplemented by reference TRBV30 and TRBJ2-7, the full variable domain reads SQTIHQWPATLVQPVGSPLSLECTVEGTSNPNLYWYRQAAGRGLQLLFYSVGIGQISSEVPQNLSASRPQDRQFILSSKKLLLSDSGFYLCAWTLPGQHYEQYFGPGTRLTVT.

The chain couples TRBV9 to TRBJ1-1; no clear D gene. Germline values: CDR1 SGDLS, CDR2 YYNGEE. CDR3 length equals 16 residues. V lost 0 bases and J lost 0, with 12 bases in between. CDR3 DNA sequence: TGTGCCAGCAGCGTAGCTGGCGGGATCATGAACACTGAAGCTTTCTTT. Translated: CASSVAGGIMNTEAFF.

This sequence joins TRBV5-1 and TRBJ2-2, with D maybe TRBD2 (6 bases). The CDR3 spans 15 residues. Germline-derived CDR1 and CDR2 are SGHRS and YFSETQ. V lost 2 bases and J 6 bases, leaving 14 bases between the germline ends. The CDR3 sequence: CASSFPSPGAGELFF. The CDR3 DNA follows: TGCGCCAGCAGCTTCCCCTCCCCGGGGGCCGGGGAGCTGTTTTTT.

The chain recombines TRBV15 with TRBJ1-4; D remains ambiguous. With 5 bases removed from V and 0 bases from J, the gap between germline ends came to 10 bases. Germline V CDR1 and CDR2: LNHNV, YYDKDF (reference sequence). The CDR3 runs 15 residues. DNA of the CDR3: TGTGCCACCAGCGGGCGGATTGCAACTAATGAAAAACTGTTTTTT. It encodes CATSGRIATNEKLFF.

The CDR3 is CASTDSNQPQHF. In DNA, the CDR3 is TGTGCCAGCACGGATAGCAATCAGCCCCAGCATTTT. The chain couples TRBV6-5 to TRBJ1-5; D is unclear. The germline gives CDR1 MNHEY, CDR2 SVGAGI. The V end was cut by 7 bases, the J end by 0 bases, with 4 bases between. There are 12 residues in the CDR3.

The chain couples TRBV6-5 to TRBJ1-2; 8 positions agree with TRBD1. V lost 6 bases and J lost 8; bases outside the gene matches: 8. CDR1 and CDR2 from the germline V gene are MNHEY and SVGAGI. This CDR3 comprises 13 residues. The CDR3 DNA is TGTGCCAGCAGCTCGACAGGGGAGCGGGGCTACACCTTC. Translation: CASSSTGERGYTF.

V is TRBV30 and J is TRBJ1-5, with D unclear. Trimming cost V 4 bases and J 2 bases, with 9 bases left between them. The CDR3 runs to 13 residues. The germline V gene has CDR1 GTSNPN and CDR2 SVGIG (reference sequence). The CDR3: CAWNIGGNQPQHF. Here the CDR3 DNA reads TGTGCCTGGAACATAGGTGGCAATCAGCCCCAGCATTTT.

The chain couples TRBV20-1 to TRBJ1-1; D uncertain. The germline CDR1 and CDR2 sequences are DFQATT and SNEGSKA (reference sequence). Trimming left V 1 base short and J 7 bases short, with 7 bases between. The CDR3 runs 11 residues. The CDR3 loop is CSARGWSEAFF. DNA of the CDR3: TGCAGTGCTAGAGGGTGGAGTGAAGCTTTCTTT.

The V gene is TRBV19, the J gene TRBJ1-6; no firm D call. Per germline, CDR1 LNHDA and CDR2 SQIVND (reference sequence). The germline V and J ends were trimmed by 6 bases and 7 bases, with 19 bases remaining between them. CDR3 size: 16 residues. The CDR3 coding sequence is TGTGCCAGTAGATCCCGTGGACCCAGGACCAATTCACCCCTCCACTTT. This encodes CASRSRGPRTNSPLHF.

The chain carries TRBV28 and TRBJ2-7, with D possibly being TRBD1 or TRBD2 (6 bases each). V was cut by 3 bases and J by 1 base, with 22 bases left in between. The CDR3 runs to 18 residues. The V gene's germline CDR1 is MDHEN and CDR2 SYDVKM. Here the CDR3 DNA reads TGTGCCAGCAGTTTCCGGGGGCGGGTAGGGCGGAGATCCTACGAGCAGTACTTC. Its translation: CASSFRGRVGRRSYEQYF. Supplemented by reference TRBV28 and TRBJ2-7, the full variable domain reads DVKVTQSSRYLVKRTGEKVFLECVQDMDHENMFWYRQDPGLGLRLIYFSYDVKMKEKGDIPEGYSVSREKKERFSLILESASTNQTSMYLCASSFRGRVGRRSYEQYFGPGTRLTVT.

V usage is TRBV19 and J usage is TRBJ1-2, with unresolved D. Trimming shortened V by 7 bases and J by 0 bases, and 6 bases separated the two germline ends. This CDR3 contains 12 residues. Germline assignment: CDR1 LNHDA and CDR2 SQIVND (reference sequence). The CDR3 DNA reads as TGTGCCAGTATCGGCCCTAACTATGGCTACACCTTC. This codes for CASIGPNYGYTF.

V gene TRBV28 combines with J gene TRBJ1-5; weak D call: TRBD1 (5 bases). Between the trimmed V and J ends, which lost 5 bases and 5 bases, there was a span of 19 bases. Germline V gives CDR1 MDHEN, CDR2 SYDVKM. The CDR3 has 16 amino acids. DNA of the CDR3: TGTGCCAGCAGTCCACCACAACCGGGACGGGATCAGCCCCAGCATTTT. It specifies CASSPPQPGRDQPQHF. Drawing the rest from reference TRBV28 and TRBJ1-5, the complete variable domain is DVKVTQSSRYLVKRTGEKVFLECVQDMDHENMFWYRQDPGLGLRLIYFSYDVKMKEKGDIPEGYSVSREKKERFSLILESASTNQTSMYLCASSPPQPGRDQPQHFGDGTRLSIL.

This chain uses TRBV4-1 with TRBJ1-6; no firm D call. The germline CDR1 and CDR2 sequences are MGHRA and YSYEKL. The CDR3 consists of 16 residues. Trimming took 3 bases from V and 4 from J, leaving 13 bases between them. In nucleotides, the CDR3 is TGCGCCAGCAGCCATGGACTGGAAATTTATAATTCACCCCTCCACTTT. Its translation: CASSHGLEIYNSPLHF.

This clone was detected once. The J gene is TRBJ2-2, the V gene TRBV5-1; 7 bases fit TRBD1. With 0 bases clipped from V and 1 base from J, the junction kept 3 bases outside the gene matches. Germline V gene sequence: CDR1 SGHRS, CDR2 YFSETQ. The CDR3 sequence is 16 residues long. CDR3 nucleotide sequence: TGCGCCAGCAGCTTGGTGGACAGGAGGAACACCGGGGAGCTGTTTTTT. Protein: CASSLVDRRNTGELFF.

The genes are TRBV27 and TRBJ2-3, with TRBD2 identical over 9 bases. CDR3 size: 15 residues. Losses at the gene ends were 10 bases for V and 3 bases for J; bases not matched to a gene: 11. Germline CDR1 reads MNHEY; CDR2 reads SMNVEV (reference sequence). This chain's CDR3 is CATRGASGVTDTQYF. As DNA, the CDR3 is TGTGCCACCCGGGGCGCTAGCGGGGTGACAGATACGCAGTATTTT.

This chain links TRBV5-1 with TRBJ2-3; no clear D gene. Per germline, CDR1 SGHRS and CDR2 YFSETQ. The CDR3 runs 12 residues. Deletions cut 0 bases from V and 6 bases from J, with 5 bases between. For the CDR3, the DNA is TGCGCCAGCAGCTTGGACGCGGATACGCAGTATTTT. Translation gives CASSLDADTQYF. Filled out from reference TRBV5-1 and TRBJ2-3, the complete variable domain reads KAGVTQTPRYLIKTRGQQVTLSCSPISGHRSVSWYQQTPGQGLQFLFEYFSETQRNKGNFPGRFSGRQFSNSRSEMNVSTLELGDSALYLCASSLDADTQYFGPGTRLTVL.

As for this clone: Other DNA variants within this sample encode the same CDR3. V and J are TRBV27 and TRBJ2-7; TRBD2 matches 10 bases. The CDR3 covers 13 residues. The ends lost 6 bases at V and 3 bases at J; junction bases unmatched: 2. Per germline, CDR1 MNHEY and CDR2 SMNVEV (reference sequence). CDR3 nucleotides: TGTGCCAGCAGCCCTAGCGGGAGCTACGAGCAGTACTTC. This sequence encodes CASSPSGSYEQYF.